Listed below are T cell receptor beta chains from one sample, sequenced in a study of blood T cell repertoires in COVID-19. TCRdb keeps only in-frame clones here, not all; method: immunoSEQ multiplex PCR. Among over 150,000 clones listed, approximately 84% were seen once. The specimen was peripheral blood. These receptors all come from a woman aged 55-75 years with COVID-19, enrolled during active disease. Each CDR3 is given with its conserved first and last residue. A D gene is named only where the DNA matches it firmly. Clone sizes are given selectively: once, few, many, or a class where the clone is expanded.

size,J,D,V,DNA,CDR3
NA,TRBJ1-1,NA,TRBV24-1,TGTGCCACCAGTGATTTGACCGGCAGGGAAGCTTTCTTT,CATSDLTGREAFF
NA,TRBJ1-4,NA,TRBV27,TGTGCCAGCAGCTTGACAGGTTCTAATGAAAAACTGTTTTTT,CASSLTGSNEKLFF
NA,TRBJ1-4,NA,TRBV11-2,TGTGCCAGCAGCTTAGCGAGGGTAACTGAAAAACTGTTTTTT,CASSLARVTEKLFF
NA,TRBJ2-1,TRBD2,TRBV11-3,TGTGCCAGCAGCTCTACTAGCGGGTACAATGAGCAGTTCTTC,CASSSTSGYNEQFF
NA,TRBJ2-3,NA,TRBV19,TGTGCCAGTAGTATCGGGAGCGCAGATACGCAGTATTTT,CASSIGSADTQYF
NA,TRBJ2-2,TRBD1,TRBV7-3,TGTGCCAGCAGCTCGTTGACAGGGGGCATCGGGGAGCTGTTTTTT,CASSSLTGGIGELFF
once,TRBJ1-1,NA,TRBV4-2,TGTGCCAGCAGCCTTAGATTTTCGACAGGGAACACTGAAGCTTTCTTT,CASSLRFSTGNTEAFF
NA,TRBJ2-3,TRBD2,TRBV3-1/TRBV3-2,TGTGCCAGCCAAATAGCGGGGGGTAGCACAGATACGCAGTATTTT,CASQIAGGSTDTQYF
few,TRBJ1-1,TRBD1,TRBV14,TGTGCCAGCAGCCAATGGCCCCTGGGACAGGTGAACACTGAAGCTTTCTTT,CASSQWPLGQVNTEAFF
NA,TRBJ1-1,NA,TRBV9,TGTGCCAGCACCCCCGGTGGGGGGATAGGGAACACTGAAGCTTTCTTT,CASTPGGGIGNTEAFF
NA,TRBJ1-1,NA,TRBV11-1,TGTGCCAGCGGCCACGGAAGAGCAGGGAACACTGAAGCTTTCTTT,CASGHGRAGNTEAFF
once,TRBJ2-1,TRBD1,TRBV7-8,TGTGCCAGCAGCACTGGACAGGTCCTTCTTGGAAGCGATGAGCAGTTCTTC,CASSTGQVLLGSDEQFF
NA,TRBJ1-1,NA,TRBV25-1,TGTGCCAGCAGTGAATGGGGGCAACACACTGAAGCTTTCTTT,CASSEWGQHTEAFF
NA,TRBJ1-1,NA,TRBV11-2,TGTGCCAGCAGCTCCCTGACAGGTAACACTGAAGCTTTCTTT,CASSSLTGNTEAFF
NA,TRBJ1-2,TRBD1,TRBV14,TGTGCCAGCAGCCAAGAGGGGACAGGCCTCTATGGCTACACCTTC,CASSQEGTGLYGYTF
NA,TRBJ1-3,NA,TRBV19,TGTGCCAGTAGCCTCCCGGGGAGGGTCCCTGGAAACACCATATATTTT,CASSLPGRVPGNTIYF
NA,TRBJ2-3,NA,TRBV27,TGTGCCAGCAGTCCAGGGGCTACCACAGATACGCAGTATTTT,CASSPGATTDTQYF
once,TRBJ2-1,TRBD2,TRBV5-1,TGCGCCAGCAGTCTAGCGGGGGCCAACTACAATGAGCAGTTCTTC,CASSLAGANYNEQFF
once,TRBJ2-2,TRBD2,TRBV29-1,TGCAGCGCAGGGACTAGCGGGGGGACCGGGGAGCTGTTTTTT,CSAGTSGGTGELFF
NA,TRBJ2-1,NA,TRBV7-8,TGTGCCAGCAGCTTACCCGGAGGGGGCCGGGTGCAGTTCTTC,CASSLPGGGRVQFF
NA,TRBJ2-7,NA,TRBV19,TGTGCCAGTAGTATCGGCGACTATCGCTACGAGCAGTACTTC,CASSIGDYRYEQYF
NA,TRBJ1-1,NA,TRBV30,TGTGCCTGGAGTGAGGCGGGGAACACTGAAGCTTTCTTT,CAWSEAGNTEAFF
NA,TRBJ1-6,TRBD1,TRBV18,TGTGCCAGCTCACCGCGGACAGGGACGTATTCACCCCTCCACTTT,CASSPRTGTYSPLHF
NA,TRBJ1-1,NA,TRBV11-2,TGTGCCAGCAGCTGGAGCGCGGGTGGCACTGAAGCTTTCTTT,CASSWSAGGTEAFF
NA,TRBJ1-2,NA,TRBV12-3/TRBV12-4,TGTGCCAGCAGTTTTAGCTACGCAAGTGGCTACACCTTC,CASSFSYASGYTF